The 2 T cell receptor beta chains below come from one sample, sequenced in a study of shared clonotypes between healthy human individuals. TCRdb's copy holds only in-frame clones and misses some; the assay was immunoSEQ multiplex PCR. The sample yields some 450,000 clones, roughly 80% seen once. Specimen: PBMCs. The receptors originated from a woman aged 40 to 50 in good health. Some clones in this sample may be carry-over from other donors' samples.

About this clone itself: Since a much larger clone is just one base distant, this may be a read error. A read error is likely, as this CDR3 ends without the conserved phenylalanine or tryptophan. The chain recombines TRBV5-1 with TRBJ1-1; D may be TRBD1 (5 bases). V was shortened by 2 bases and J by 3 bases, with 11 bases between the two germline ends. The CDR3 spans 14 residues. Germline CDR1 is SGHRS and CDR2 is YFSETQ. CDR3 sequence: CASSFPGEHTEAFL. DNA of the CDR3: TGCGCCAGCAGCTTTCCGGGGGAACACACTGAAGCTTTCCTT.

The chain links TRBV5-1 to TRBJ2-6, with 10 bases lining up with TRBD2. The germline CDR1 and CDR2 sequences are SGHRS and YFSETQ. The CDR3 spans 18 residues. With V trimmed by 2 bases and J by 5 bases, 10 bases remained unmatched. The CDR3 DNA sequence: TGCGCCAGCAGCTTCGGACTAGCGGCCTCCGGGCGGGCCAACGTCCTGACTTTC. This codes for CASSFGLAASGRANVLTF.